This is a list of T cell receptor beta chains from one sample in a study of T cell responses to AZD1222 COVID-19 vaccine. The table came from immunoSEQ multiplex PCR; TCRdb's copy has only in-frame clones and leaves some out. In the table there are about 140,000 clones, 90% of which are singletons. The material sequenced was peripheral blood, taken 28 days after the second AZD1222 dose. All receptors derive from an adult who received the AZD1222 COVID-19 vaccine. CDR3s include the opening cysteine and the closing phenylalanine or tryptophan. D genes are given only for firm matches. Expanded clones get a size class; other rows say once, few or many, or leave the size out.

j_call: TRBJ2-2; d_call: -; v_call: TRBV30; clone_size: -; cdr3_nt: TGTGCCTGGAGTGTATCGAGAGGGCGAGGCGGGGAGCTGTTTTTT; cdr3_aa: CAWSVSRGRGGELFF
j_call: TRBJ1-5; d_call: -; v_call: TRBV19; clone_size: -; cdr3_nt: TGTGCCAGTAGTGGGGGGCCAGGGAGCCGTGGCAATCAGCCCCAGCATTTT; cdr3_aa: CASSGGPGSRGNQPQHF
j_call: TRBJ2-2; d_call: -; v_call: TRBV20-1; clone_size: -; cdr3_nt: TGCAGTGCTAGTGTCCCCGGGGAGCTGTTTTTT; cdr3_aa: CSASVPGELFF
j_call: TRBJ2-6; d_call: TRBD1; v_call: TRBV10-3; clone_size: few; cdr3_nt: TGTGCCATCAGTGAGTCTTTCGGACAGGGAACGTTTGGGGCCAACGTCCTGACTTTC; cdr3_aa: CAISESFGQGTFGANVLTF
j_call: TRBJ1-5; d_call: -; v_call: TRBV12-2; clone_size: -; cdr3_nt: TGTGCAAGTCGCTTAGATAGCAATCAGCCCCAGCATTTT; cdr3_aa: CASRLDSNQPQHF
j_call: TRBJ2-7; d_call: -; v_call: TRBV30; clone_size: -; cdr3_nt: TGTGCCTGGACCCGAGGGGTTACCTACGAGCAGTACTTC; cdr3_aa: CAWTRGVTYEQYF
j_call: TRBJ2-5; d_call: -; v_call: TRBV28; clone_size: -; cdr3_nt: TGTGCCAGCAGTTTATCCGGCACAGCCAAGACCCAGTACTTC; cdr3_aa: CASSLSGTAKTQYF
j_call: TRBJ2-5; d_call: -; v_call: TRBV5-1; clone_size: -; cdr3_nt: TGCGCCAGCAGCTTGTTCGATGGGGAGACCCAGTACTTC; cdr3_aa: CASSLFDGETQYF
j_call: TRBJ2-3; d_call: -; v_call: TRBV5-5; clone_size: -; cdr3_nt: TGTGCCAGCAGCTTGGGTGCGGGAAGCACAGATACGCAGTATTTT; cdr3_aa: CASSLGAGSTDTQYF
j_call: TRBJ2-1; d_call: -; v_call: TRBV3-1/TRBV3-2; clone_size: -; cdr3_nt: TGTGCCAGCAGCCAAGATGTCAGGGGTGAGCAGTTCTTC; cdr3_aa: CASSQDVRGEQFF
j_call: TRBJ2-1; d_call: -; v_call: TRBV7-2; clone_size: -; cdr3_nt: TGTGCCAGCAGCTTAGAAGCGCAGGGGCGGAGGGCGACCAATGAGCAGTTCTTC; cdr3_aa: CASSLEAQGRRATNEQFF
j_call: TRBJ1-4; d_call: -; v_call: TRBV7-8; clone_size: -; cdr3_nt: TGTGCCAGCACCCTTTGGGCAACTAATGAAAAACTGTTTTTT; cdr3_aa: CASTLWATNEKLFF
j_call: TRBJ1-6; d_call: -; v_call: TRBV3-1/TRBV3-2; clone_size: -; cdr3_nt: TGTGCCAGCAGCCGGACATCTTCTAATTCACCCCTCCACTTT; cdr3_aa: CASSRTSSNSPLHF
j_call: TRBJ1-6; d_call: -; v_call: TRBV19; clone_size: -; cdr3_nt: TGTGCCAGTAGTATATACCGGACTAATTCACCCCTCCACTTT; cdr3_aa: CASSIYRTNSPLHF
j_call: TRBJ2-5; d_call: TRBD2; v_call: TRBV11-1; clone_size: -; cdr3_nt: TGTGCCAGCAGCTTGAGACTAGCGAGGACCCAAGAGACCCAGTACTTC; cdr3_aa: CASSLRLARTQETQYF
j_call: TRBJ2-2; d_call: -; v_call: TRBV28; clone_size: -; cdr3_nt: TGTGCCAGCAGTTGGAATAGCGGGAACACCGGGGAGCTGTTTTTT; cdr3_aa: CASSWNSGNTGELFF
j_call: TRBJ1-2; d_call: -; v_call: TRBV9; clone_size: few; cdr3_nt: TGTGCCAGCACCCTAGTGGGGATCGGCTACACCTTC; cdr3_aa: CASTLVGIGYTF
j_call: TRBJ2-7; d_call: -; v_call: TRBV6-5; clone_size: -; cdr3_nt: TGTGCCAGCAGTTTTGCCGGGGGCCTCTACGAGCAGTACTTC; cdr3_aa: CASSFAGGLYEQYF
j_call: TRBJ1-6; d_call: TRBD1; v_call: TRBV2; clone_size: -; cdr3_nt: TGTGCCAGCAGTGAAGCCGGGACAGGACTTAATTCACCCCTCCACTTT; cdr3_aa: CASSEAGTGLNSPLHF
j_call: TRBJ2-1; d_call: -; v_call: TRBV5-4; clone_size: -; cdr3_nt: TGTGCCAGCAGCTTTGGGTTGCAGGGGCTTTACAATGAGCAGTTCTTC; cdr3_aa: CASSFGLQGLYNEQFF
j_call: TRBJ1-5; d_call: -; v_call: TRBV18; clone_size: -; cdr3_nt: TGTGCCAGCTCACTGGCAGGGGGCAATCAGCCCCAGCATTTT; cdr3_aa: CASSLAGGNQPQHF
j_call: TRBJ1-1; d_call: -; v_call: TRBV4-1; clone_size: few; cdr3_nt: TGCGCCAGCAGTACTACAGGGAACACTGAAGCTTTCTTT; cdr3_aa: CASSTTGNTEAFF
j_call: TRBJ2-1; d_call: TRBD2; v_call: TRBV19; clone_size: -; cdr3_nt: TGTGCCAGTAGTATGTCTAGCGGGAGTAACAATGAGCAGTTCTTC; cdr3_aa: CASSMSSGSNNEQFF
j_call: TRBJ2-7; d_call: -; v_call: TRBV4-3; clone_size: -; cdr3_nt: TGCGCCAGCAGCCGAAACCGGGACACCTACTACGAGCAGTACTTC; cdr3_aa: CASSRNRDTYYEQYF
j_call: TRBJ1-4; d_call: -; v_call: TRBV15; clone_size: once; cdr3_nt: TGTGCCACCAGCAGAGAGCGGATTGGCGGAGAAAAACTGTTTTTT; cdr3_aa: CATSRERIGGEKLFF
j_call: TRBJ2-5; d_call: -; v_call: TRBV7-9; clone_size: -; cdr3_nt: TGTGCCAGCAGCCGACCGGGACTCCCAGAAGAGACCCAGTACTTC; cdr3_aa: CASSRPGLPEETQYF
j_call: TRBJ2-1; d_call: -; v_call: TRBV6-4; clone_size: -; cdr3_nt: TGTGCCAGCAGTGACTCTGCGACAGGTGCATCCTACAATGAGCAGTTCTTC; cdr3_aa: CASSDSATGASYNEQFF
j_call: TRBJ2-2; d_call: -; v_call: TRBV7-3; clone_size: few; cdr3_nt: TGTGCCAGCAGCTTGGGAGTCCGGGGGCGTAACACCGGGGAGCTGTTTTTT; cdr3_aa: CASSLGVRGRNTGELFF
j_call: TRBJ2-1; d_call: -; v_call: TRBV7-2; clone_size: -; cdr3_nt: TGTGCCAGCAGCTTAGTGGGCGGGGACAATGAGCAGTTCTTC; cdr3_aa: CASSLVGGDNEQFF
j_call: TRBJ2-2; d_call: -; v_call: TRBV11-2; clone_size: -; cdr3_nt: TGTGCCAGCAGCATAAAGACCACCGGGGAGCTGTTTTTT; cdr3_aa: CASSIKTTGELFF
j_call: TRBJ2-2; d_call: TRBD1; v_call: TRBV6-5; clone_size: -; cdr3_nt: TGTGCCAGCAAACCGGGACAGGGGGACACCGGGGAGCTGTTTTTT; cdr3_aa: CASKPGQGDTGELFF
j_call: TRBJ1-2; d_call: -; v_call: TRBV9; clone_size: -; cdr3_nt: TGTGCCAGCAGTACACCGGGGCGGGGAGCTGGCTACACCTTC; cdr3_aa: CASSTPGRGAGYTF
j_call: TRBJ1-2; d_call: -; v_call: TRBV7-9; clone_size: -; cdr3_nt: TGTGCCAGCAGTATTCCCCGGGGGGGGGACTATGGCTACACCTTC; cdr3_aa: CASSIPRGGDYGYTF
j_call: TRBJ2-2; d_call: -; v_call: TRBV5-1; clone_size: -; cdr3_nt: TGCGCCAGCAGCCTGGACAGAGGGGACACCGGGGAGCTGTTTTTT; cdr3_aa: CASSLDRGDTGELFF
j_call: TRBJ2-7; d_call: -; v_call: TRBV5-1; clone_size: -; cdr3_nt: TGCGCCAGCAGCCCGGGACTGGGACGGCTCGAGCAGTACTTC; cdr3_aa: CASSPGLGRLEQYF
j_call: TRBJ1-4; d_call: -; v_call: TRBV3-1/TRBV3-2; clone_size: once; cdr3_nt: TGTGCCAGCAGCATAGGGTTGAAACTGTTTTTT; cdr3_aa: CASSIGLKLFF
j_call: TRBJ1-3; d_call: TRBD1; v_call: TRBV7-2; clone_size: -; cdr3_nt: TGTGCCAGCAGCTTCGACAGGGGGAACACCATATATTTT; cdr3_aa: CASSFDRGNTIYF